The 8 T cell receptor beta chains below were found in one sample sequenced in a study of T cell clones after liver transplantation. Data came from immunoSEQ multiplex PCR; TCRdb stores just in-frame clones and leaves some out. Counted here are 25,000 to 35,000 clones, more than 90% occurring once; the ten biggest clones make up roughly 27%. Here the sequenced sample was CD8+ T cells from blood, taken 12 months after liver transplant. Every receptor here comes from a human patient who received a liver transplant. The T cells may come from the graft donor.

The gene calls are TRBV2 and TRBJ1-3, with D possibly being TRBD1 (5 bases). Between the trimmed V and J ends, which lost 8 bases and 4 bases, there was a span of 21 bases. The CDR3 is 16 amino acids. Germline assignment: CDR1 SNHLY and CDR2 FYNNEI. The DNA for the CDR3 is TGTGCCAGCGGGTGGGACGGGCAGCCCGCGGGAAACACCATATATTTT. Residues: CASGWDGQPAGNTIYF.

This chain links TRBV5-4 with TRBJ2-7, with 7 nucleotides matching TRBD1. Germline-derived CDR1 and CDR2 are SGHNT and YYREEE (reference sequence). The CDR3 length is 14 residues. V was clipped by 0 bases and J by 5 bases; unmatched bases: 5. In nucleotides, the CDR3 is TGTGCCAGCAGCTTGGCGAATGACAGGGACGAGCAGTACTTC. It yields the protein CASSLANDRDEQYF.

The V call is TRBV10-2, the J call TRBJ1-2; tentatively, D is TRBD1 (5 bases). The CDR3 covers 13 residues. V was clipped by 7 bases and J by 8 bases, with 17 bases between them. Germline V gene data show CDR1 as WSHSY and CDR2 as SAAADI. CDR3 bases: TGCGCCAGCAAGGTAGATTCGGGGGAGGGCTACACCTTC. This encodes CASKVDSGEGYTF.

Here the CDR3 reads CASSMGQGGTQPQHF. The DNA of the CDR3 is TGTGCCAGTAGTATGGGCCAGGGGGGTACTCAGCCCCAGCATTTT. The chain uses TRBV19 and TRBJ1-5; 7 bases fit TRBD1. There are 15 residues in the CDR3. CDR1 is LNHDA, CDR2 SQIVND, per germline (reference sequence). V shed 3 bases, J shed 6 bases, and the junction held 8 bases outside the gene matches.

A single count supports this clone. The chain combines TRBV21-1 with TRBJ2-1; the table names TRBD1, a call not compared with the DNA. TRBV21-1 represents a pseudogene. The CDR3 consists of 15 residues. The CDR3 region is CASSKRGTSYNEQFF. DNA of the CDR3: TGTGCCAGCAGCAAAAGGGGGACAAGCTACAATGAGCAGTTCTTC.

The chain couples TRBV12-5 to TRBJ1-1; D gene ambiguous. This CDR3 is 14 amino acids long. V lost 3 bases and J lost 5, with 13 bases in between. The germline V gene encodes CDR1 LGHNT and CDR2 FRNRAP. CDR3 coding DNA: TGTGCTAGTGGTTTCCAAAAGGAGGTTACTGAAGCTTTCTTT. Translation gives CASGFQKEVTEAFF.

CDR3: CASSSGQGWNSPLHF. CDR3 nucleotide sequence: TGTGCCAGTAGTTCGGGACAGGGGTGGAATTCACCCCTCCACTTT. The chain joins TRBV19 to TRBJ1-6, with 10 bases identical to TRBD1. The germline V gene has CDR1 LNHDA and CDR2 SQIVND (reference sequence). This CDR3 spans 15 amino acids. The V gene end was trimmed by 5 bases and the J gene end by 7 bases; junction bases not matched to a gene: 5. The variable domain in full, completed from reference TRBV19 and TRBJ1-6, reads DGGITQSPKYLFRKEGQNVTLSCEQNLNHDAMYWYRQDPGQGLRLIYYSQIVNDFQKGDIAEGYSVSREKKESFPLTVTSAQKNPTAFYLCASSSGQGWNSPLHFGNGTRLTVT.

This rearrangement joins TRBV4-1 to TRBJ1-2, with TRBD1 matching 9 bases. V shed 3 bases and J 8 bases; nucleotides not matched to a gene: 7. The CDR3 spans 14 residues. Germline V gene data show CDR1 as MGHRA and CDR2 as YSYEKL. Written as DNA, the CDR3 is TGCGCCAGCAGCCATCCACAGGGGGCTGACGGCTACACCTTC. Translated, it gives CASSHPQGADGYTF.